These T cell receptor beta chains were read from a single sample in a study of T-cell reconstitution after alpha-beta-depleted transplantation in children. TCRdb called the PCR reads again in MiXCR, with one record for every CDR3 protein. The repertoire has around 600,000 distinct CDR3 sequences, over 9.5% of them found once; the top ten carry approximately 4.1%. Sequenced material: PBMCs from the stem cell graft donor, taken from the stem cell graft. These TCRs come from a human donor who donated a stem cell graft to a child with acute myeloid leukemia. The CDR3 runs from the conserved cysteine through the conserved F or W. Fields, in order: D gene, clone size, V gene, J gene, CDR3 DNA, CDR3 protein. A D gene is named only where the DNA matches it firmly. Expanded clones get a size class; other rows say once, few or many, or leave the size out.

>-|-|TRBV7-8|TRBJ2-1
TGTGCCAGCAGCTTTAGGGGGAGGTCCTACAATGAGCAGTTCTTC
CASSFRGRSYNEQFF
>TRBD2|-|TRBV7-2|TRBJ2-1
TGTGCCAGCAGCTCAGTGGGTCCTAGCGGGAGAGGCAATGAGCAGTTCTTC
CASSSVGPSGRGNEQFF
>TRBD2|-|TRBV2|TRBJ2-7
TGTGCCAGCAGTCTCCTAGCGGGAGTCTACGAGCAGTACTTC
CASSLLAGVYEQYF
>-|few|TRBV29-1|TRBJ2-5
TGCAGCGTTCGACGGCGGGGGCCCCAAGAGACCCAGTACTTC
CSVRRRGPQETQYF
>TRBD1|many|TRBV29-1|TRBJ1-2
TGCAGCGTCTCAGACAGGGCCCAATTC
CSVSDRAQF
>-|few|TRBV7-9|TRBJ2-5
TGTGCCAGCAGCTCCGCATTTCGACTGACCCAAGAGACCCAGTACTTC
CASSSAFRLTQETQYF
>-|-|TRBV6-1|TRBJ1-5
TGTGCCAGCAGTGAAGCTCGGGGATACAATCAGCCCCAGCATTTT
CASSEARGYNQPQHF
>-|many|TRBV4-3|TRBJ1-2
TGCGCCAGCAGCCAAGATCGGGGGGCCCGCTATGGCTACACCTTC
CASSQDRGARYGYTF
>-|many|TRBV12-3/TRBV12-4|TRBJ1-2
TGTGCCAGCAGCTCAACAGGGCCCGATGGCTACACCTTC
CASSSTGPDGYTF
>-|few|TRBV3-1|TRBJ2-1
TGTGCCAGCAGCCAAGGTGCGGGACGCTCCTACAATGAGCAGTTCTTC
CASSQGAGRSYNEQFF
>TRBD1|-|TRBV7-9|TRBJ1-4
TGTGCCAGCAGCTTCCAGGGGGATTGGGCTGAAAAACTGTTTTTT
CASSFQGDWAEKLFF
>-|-|TRBV12-3/TRBV12-4|TRBJ2-6
TGTGCCAGCAGCTCCTCCTCAGGGGCTGGGGCCAACGTCCTGACTTTC
CASSSSSGAGANVLTF
>-|many|TRBV7-2|TRBJ2-1
TGTGCCAGCAGTCCCCGCCCCGCCCCGGCTGAGCAGTTCTTC
CASSPRPAPAEQFF
>-|-|TRBV9|TRBJ1-4
TGTGCCAGCAGCCCCCCTGCTGGATGGGGTGAAAAACTGTTTTTT
CASSPPAGWGEKLFF
>-|-|TRBV28|TRBJ1-4
TGTGCCAGCAGTTCTCCCACGGGCCCCGGATACGAAAAACTGTTTTTT
CASSSPTGPGYEKLFF
>TRBD1|-|TRBV7-8|TRBJ2-5
TGTGCCAGCAGCTCGGGACAGGGACTTGCCCAGTACTTC
CASSSGQGLAQYF
>-|many|TRBV7-9|TRBJ2-3
TGTGCCAGCAGCTTAACTGAGGCAGATACGCAGTATTTT
CASSLTEADTQYF
>-|-|TRBV5-1|TRBJ2-3
TGCGCCAGCAGCGCTGGGACGTCTCCTAGCACAGATACGCAGTATTTT
CASSAGTSPSTDTQYF
>-|many|TRBV7-6|TRBJ2-5
TGTGCCAGCAGCTTAGCCGTTGGAGGGAGTCGAGAGACCCAGTACTTC
CASSLAVGGSRETQYF
>TRBD2|-|TRBV5-1|TRBJ2-3
TGCGCCAGCAGCGATACTAGCGGGGGGCATCAGTATTTT
CASSDTSGGHQYF